The T cell receptor beta chain described here comes from a study of blood T cell repertoires in COVID-19. Study-level background: COVID-19 samples from acute and convalescent phases originated in the United States, Italy and Spain. The cDNA or gDNA used as material had been derived from T cells, B-cell-depleted T cells, or PBMCs.

V shed 1 base and J shed 15 bases, with 13 bases lying between them. The CDR3 runs to 12 residues. CDR1 is LGHDT and CDR2 is YNNKEL in the germline V gene (reference sequence). In the original processing: Estimation of nucleated cell counts relied on the amplification of reference gene primers. The repertoire was sequenced with immunoSEQ multiplex PCR; TCRdb's copy has only in-frame clones and lacks some. V and J calls and clone size are as listed in that table; D and trimming were resolved from the DNA. The top ten hold roughly 2.5% of the sample, which has 110,000 or so clones, approximately 79% seen once.

This clonotype was sampled from a man aged 45-65 years with acute or convalescent COVID-19. The sequencing input was peripheral blood. The chain combines TRBV3-1 (or the pseudogene TRBV3-2) with TRBJ2-4; TRBD1 is a possible D gene (5 bases). The CDR3 region has the DNA TGTGCCAGCAGCCAAGGGGGCCCGGAGAGGTACTTC. It yields the protein CASSQGGPERYF.